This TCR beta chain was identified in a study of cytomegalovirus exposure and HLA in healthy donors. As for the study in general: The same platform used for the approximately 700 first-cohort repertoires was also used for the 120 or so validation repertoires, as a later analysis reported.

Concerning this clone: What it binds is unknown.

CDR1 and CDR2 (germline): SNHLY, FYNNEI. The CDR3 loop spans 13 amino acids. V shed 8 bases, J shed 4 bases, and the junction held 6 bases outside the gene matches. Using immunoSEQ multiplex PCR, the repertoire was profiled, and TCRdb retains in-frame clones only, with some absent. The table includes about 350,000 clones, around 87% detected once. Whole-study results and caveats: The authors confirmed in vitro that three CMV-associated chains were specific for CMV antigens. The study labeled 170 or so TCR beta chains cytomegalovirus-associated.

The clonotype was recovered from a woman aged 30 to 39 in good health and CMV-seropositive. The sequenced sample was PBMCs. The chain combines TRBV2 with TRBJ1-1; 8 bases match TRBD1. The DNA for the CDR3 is TGTGCCAGCGGTAACACAGGGGGCACTGAAGCTTTCTTT. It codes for CASGNTGGTEAFF.